This T cell receptor (beta chain) comes out of a study of cytomegalovirus exposure and HLA in healthy donors. Turning to the study itself: Earlier sequencing of some 180 million T cells yielded about 120 million unique TCR beta sequences. Findings and caveats of the study: A later analysis reportedly identified an Asian-associated ancestry cluster as carrying fewer N-insertions than the 666-donor mean. Data from an earlier analysis indicated that most TCR beta V segments were productive either about 90% or about 30% of the time.

The V end lost 6 bases, the J end lost 2 bases, and 15 bases lay between the germline ends. This CDR3 has 14 amino acids. Germline CDR1 and CDR2: SGHRS and YFSETQ. Note on this clone: The antigen is unknown.

The primer mix had 60 Vbeta and 13 Jbeta primers. Method: immunoSEQ multiplex PCR; TCRdb's copy keeps in-frame clones and lacks some. The sample records 90,000 to 120,000 clones, over 60% being singletons. The chain uses TRBV5-1 and TRBJ2-7; TRBD2 might be the D (6 bases). The sequenced sample was PBMCs. The TCR sequence derives from a male donor in good health and CMV-seronegative. This chain's CDR3 is CASTPSGLTYEQYF. CDR3 nucleotides: TGCGCCAGCACCCCCTCGGGACTGACCTACGAGCAGTACTTC.